The 12 T cell receptor beta chains below all came from one sample that was sequenced in a study of beta chain features in type 1 diabetes. General study findings and limits: All four CD4+ subsets of Type 1 diabetes patients contained TCRB CDR3s that were moderately but significantly shorter.

These receptors' antigens are unknown. Expressed TCRB transcripts were sequenced because the entire RNA isolate underwent reverse transcription. Generated by immunoSEQ multiplex PCR, the TCRdb table keeps only in-frame clones and is missing some. Of about 150,000 clones in the sample, around 8% were seen once. The sample comprised central memory CD4+ T cells from blood. Every receptor here comes from a woman aged 35 to 49 with type 1 diabetes.

The chain has TRBV5-1 and TRBJ2-7; perhaps TRBD2 as D (6 bases). CDR1 is SGHRS and CDR2 is YFSETQ in the germline V gene. The CDR3 is made up of 13 amino acids. V was trimmed by 6 bases and J by 2 bases, leaving 12 bases between them. The CDR3 region has the DNA TGCGCCAGCATGGGAGGAGATACCTACGAGCAGTACTTC. This encodes CASMGGDTYEQYF.

Many counts were recorded for this clone. CDR3 sequence reads: CASSPSVAWGDEQFF. CDR3 sequence (DNA): TGTGCCAGCAGCCCGTCGGTAGCCTGGGGGGATGAGCAGTTCTTC. The chain joins TRBV28 to TRBJ2-1; D might be TRBD2 (6 bases). V was clipped by 6 bases and J by 8 bases, with 20 bases between them. The V gene's germline CDR1 is MDHEN and CDR2 SYDVKM. The CDR3 is 15 amino acids.

This clone was found a few times. This chain joins TRBV27 and TRBJ1-1; D call uncertain. Germline V gene lookup returns CDR1 MNHEY and CDR2 SMNVEV (reference sequence). Trimming stripped 3 bases from V and 4 bases from J, with 12 bases between. This CDR3 region has 14 residues. The CDR3 DNA reads TGTGCCAGCAGTTTCGGTAAACCGGGCACTGAAGCTTTCTTT. Translated: CASSFGKPGTEAFF.

The chain employs TRBV2 and TRBJ1-3, with D possibly TRBD1 on 6 matching bases. The CDR3 runs to 15 residues. Trimming took off 4 bases at V and 4 bases at J, with 14 bases between the two ends. The germline gives CDR1 SNHLY, CDR2 FYNNEI. As DNA, the CDR3 is TGTGCCAGCAGTGGACAGGCCTTCCGCGGAAACACCATATATTTT. It codes for CASSGQAFRGNTIYF.

This clone has at least ten counts. The V gene is TRBV7-2, the J gene TRBJ2-5; D possibly corresponds to TRBD1 (6 bases). The length of the CDR3 is 16 residues. Looked up from germline, CDR1 is SGHTA and CDR2 is FQGNSA. The V gene lost 1 base and the J gene lost 4 bases, with 16 bases spanning the gap. CDR3 coding DNA: TGTGCCAGCAGCTTAGGGCCCCCAGGGGCAGGAGAGACCCAGTACTTC. Its translation: CASSLGPPGAGETQYF.

This rearrangement joins TRBV19 to TRBJ1-2; no firm D call. V was trimmed by 3 bases and J by 3 bases, leaving 5 bases between them. The CDR3 loop spans 12 amino acids. Germline V gene sequence: CDR1 LNHDA, CDR2 SQIVND (reference sequence). CDR3 in amino acids: CASSISDYGYTF. The CDR3 DNA sequence: TGTGCCAGTAGTATCTCCGACTATGGCTACACCTTC.

This clone was observed a handful of times. This chain links TRBV9 with TRBJ1-2; the match to TRBD1 covers 11 bases. This CDR3 region has 15 residues. J lost 4 bases, V lost 3 bases, and 5 bases had no gene match. Germline CDR1 SGDLS, CDR2 YYNGEE. This chain's CDR3 is CASSATGTGGYGYTF. CDR3 DNA sequence: TGTGCCAGCAGCGCAACCGGGACAGGGGGCTATGGCTACACCTTC.

This clone was seen a handful of times. V gene TRBV9 combines with J gene TRBJ1-1; D is unresolved. Germline V CDR1 and CDR2: SGDLS, YYNGEE. V was shortened by 3 bases and J by 1 base, with 10 bases between the two germline ends. The length of the CDR3 is 14 residues. As DNA, the CDR3 is TGTGCCAGCAGCGCCTCCGGTCGGAACACTGAAGCTTTCTTT. It is translated as CASSASGRNTEAFF.

This clone has ten or more counts. This CDR3 reads CASSYRDRGRGQPQHF. CDR3 bases: TGTGCCAGCAGTTACCGGGACAGGGGGCGAGGACAGCCCCAGCATTTT. This chain links TRBV6-6 with TRBJ1-5, with TRBD1 identical over 12 bases. Unmatched junction bases numbered 6, after V lost 2 bases and J lost 7 bases. The CDR3 length is 16 residues. CDR1 MNHNY and CDR2 SVGAGI come from the germline V gene (reference sequence).

About this clone: A read error may produce the germline difference seen at one junction end. The rearrangement joins TRBV7-7 to TRBJ2-2; TRBD2 aligns across 7 bases. The CDR3 runs to 15 residues. CDR1 and CDR2 from the germline V gene are SSHAT and FNYEAQ (reference sequence). The CDR3 DNA reads as TGTGCTAGCAGCCCGTCTCGCGGGGGCACCGGGGAGCTGTTTTTT. Its translation: CASSPSRGGTGELFF. Combining the CDR3 with reference TRBV7-7 and TRBJ2-2 gives the whole variable domain GAGVSQSPRYKVTKRGQDVTLRCDPISSHATLYWYQQALGQGPEFLTYFNYEAQPDKSGLPSDRFSAERPEGSISTLTIQRTEQRDSAMYRCASSPSRGGTGELFFGEGSRLTVL.

The CDR3 is CASSLEAGKMRNYGYTF. CDR3 sequence (DNA): TGCGCCAGCAGCTTGGAGGCAGGAAAGATGAGAAACTATGGCTACACCTTC. The chain carries TRBV5-1 and TRBJ1-2; D unclear. The V gene lost 0 bases and the J gene lost 2 bases, with 17 bases spanning the gap. The CDR3 contains 17 residues. Germline V gives CDR1 SGHRS, CDR2 YFSETQ.

In this sample, this clone turned up a few times. V and J are TRBV9 and TRBJ2-1; the D gene is possibly TRBD1 (6 bases). This CDR3 region has 16 residues. The germline V gene has CDR1 SGDLS and CDR2 YYNGEE. V was trimmed by 4 bases and J by 4 bases, leaving 18 bases between them. The DNA of the CDR3 is TGTGCCAGCAGCCCCCAACTAGAGGGGGTATACAATGAGCAGTTCTTC. It translates to CASSPQLEGVYNEQFF.